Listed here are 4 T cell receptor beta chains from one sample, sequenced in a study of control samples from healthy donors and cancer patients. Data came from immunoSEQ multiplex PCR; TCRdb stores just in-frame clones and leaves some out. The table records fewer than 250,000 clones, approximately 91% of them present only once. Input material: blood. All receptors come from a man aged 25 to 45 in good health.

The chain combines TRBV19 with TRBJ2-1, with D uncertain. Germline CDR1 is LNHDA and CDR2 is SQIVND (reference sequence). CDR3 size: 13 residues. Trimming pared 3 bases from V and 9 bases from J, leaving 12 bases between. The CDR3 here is CASSMPSLGEQFF. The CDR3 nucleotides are TGTGCCAGTAGTATGCCCAGCCTCGGTGAGCAGTTCTTC.

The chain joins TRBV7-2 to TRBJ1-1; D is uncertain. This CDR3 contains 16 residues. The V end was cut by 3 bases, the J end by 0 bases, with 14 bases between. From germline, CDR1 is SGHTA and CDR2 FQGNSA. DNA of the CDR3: TGTGCCAGCAGCTTGCCAAGCGGGGAAATGAACACTGAAGCTTTCTTT. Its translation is CASSLPSGEMNTEAFF.

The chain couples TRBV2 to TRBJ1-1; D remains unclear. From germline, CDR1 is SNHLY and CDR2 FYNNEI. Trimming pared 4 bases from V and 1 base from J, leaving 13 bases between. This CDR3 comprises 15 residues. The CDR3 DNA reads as TGTGCCAGCAGTGCTGAACACCTTTCGAACACTGAAGCTTTCTTT. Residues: CASSAEHLSNTEAFF.

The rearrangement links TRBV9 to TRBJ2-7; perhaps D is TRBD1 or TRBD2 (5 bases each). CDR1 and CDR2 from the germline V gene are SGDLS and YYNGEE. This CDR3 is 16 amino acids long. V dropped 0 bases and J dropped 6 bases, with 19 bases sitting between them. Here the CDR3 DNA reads TGTGCCAGCAGCGTAGCTCTTCGGGGCGAGGAAGGCGAGCAGTACTTC. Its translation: CASSVALRGEEGEQYF.